This T cell receptor (beta chain) originates from a study of CD8+CD57+ T cells in acquired aplastic anemia. Template material for TCR beta VDJ and CDR3 profiling consisted of genomic DNA. TCRdb redid the calling of the reads with MiXCR, one entry per CDR3 protein. The sample lists approximately 200,000 distinct CDR3 sequences, about half seen once, with about 20% in the top ten. Patients who underwent sequencing had shown CD8+CD57+ cell expansion by flow cytometry. Patients were treatment-naive when blood was sampled. The V gene lost 7 bases and the J gene lost 4 bases, with 14 bases spanning the gap. This CDR3 is built from 13 residues. Germline V gene lookup returns CDR1 SQVTM and CDR2 ANQGSEA.

The sequenced sample consisted of sorted CD4+, CD8+, or CD8+CD57+ T cells (not recorded which) from PBMCs. This receptor was taken from a human donor with aplastic anemia. The chain carries TRBV29-1 and TRBJ2-1, with D hard to call. CDR3 loop: CSARAPNYNEQFF. CDR3 nucleotide sequence: TGCAGCGCCCGAGCCCCAAATTACAATGAGCAGTTCTTC.